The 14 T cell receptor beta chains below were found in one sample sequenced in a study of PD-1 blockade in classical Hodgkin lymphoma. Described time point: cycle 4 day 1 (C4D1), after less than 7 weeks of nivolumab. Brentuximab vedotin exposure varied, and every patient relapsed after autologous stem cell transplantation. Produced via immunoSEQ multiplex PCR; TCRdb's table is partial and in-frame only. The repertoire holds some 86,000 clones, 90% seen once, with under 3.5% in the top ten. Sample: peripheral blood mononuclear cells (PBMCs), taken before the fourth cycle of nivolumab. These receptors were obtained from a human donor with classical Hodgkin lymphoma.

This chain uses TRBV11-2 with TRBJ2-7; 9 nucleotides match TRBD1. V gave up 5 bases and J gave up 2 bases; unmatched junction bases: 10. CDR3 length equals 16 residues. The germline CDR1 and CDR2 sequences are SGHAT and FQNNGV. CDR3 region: CASSITPGQGPYEQYF. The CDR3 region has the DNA TGTGCCAGCAGCATAACCCCGGGACAGGGACCCTACGAGCAGTACTTC.

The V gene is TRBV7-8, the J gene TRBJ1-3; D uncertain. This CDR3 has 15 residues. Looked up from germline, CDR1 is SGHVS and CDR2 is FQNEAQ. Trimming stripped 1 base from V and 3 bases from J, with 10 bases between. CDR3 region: CASSLGFLYGNTIYF. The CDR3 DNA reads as TGTGCCAGCAGCTTAGGATTCCTTTATGGAAACACCATATATTTT.

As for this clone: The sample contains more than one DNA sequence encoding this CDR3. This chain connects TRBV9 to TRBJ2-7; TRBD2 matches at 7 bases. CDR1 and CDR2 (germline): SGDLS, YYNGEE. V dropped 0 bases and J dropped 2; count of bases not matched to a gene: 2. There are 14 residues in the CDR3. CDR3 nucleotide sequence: TGTGCCAGCAGCGTAGCGGGAGGACCCTACGAGCAGTACTTC. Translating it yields CASSVAGGPYEQYF.

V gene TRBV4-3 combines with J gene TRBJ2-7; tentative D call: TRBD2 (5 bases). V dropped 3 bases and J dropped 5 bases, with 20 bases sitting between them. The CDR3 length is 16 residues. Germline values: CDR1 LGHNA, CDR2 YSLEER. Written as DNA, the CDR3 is TGCGCCAGCAGCCAGTATAGCGAATTTGGGTGGGACGAGCAGTACTTC. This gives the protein CASSQYSEFGWDEQYF.

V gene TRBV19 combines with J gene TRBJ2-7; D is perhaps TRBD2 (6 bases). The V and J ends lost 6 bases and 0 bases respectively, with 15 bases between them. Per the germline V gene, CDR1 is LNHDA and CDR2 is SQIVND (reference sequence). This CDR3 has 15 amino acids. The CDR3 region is CASSLDTGLSYEQYF. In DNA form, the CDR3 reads TGTGCCAGTAGCCTCGACACGGGACTCTCCTACGAGCAGTACTTC. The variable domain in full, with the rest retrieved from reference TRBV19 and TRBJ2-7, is DGGITQSPKYLFRKEGQNVTLSCEQNLNHDAMYWYRQDPGQGLRLIYYSQIVNDFQKGDIAEGYSVSREKKESFPLTVTSAQKNPTAFYLCASSLDTGLSYEQYFGPGTRLTVT.

CDR3 in amino acids: CASSPEPSYEQYF. The CDR3 DNA reads as TGTGCCAGCAGCCCGGAACCCTCCTACGAGCAGTACTTC. The V call is TRBV5-6, the J call TRBJ2-7, with no clear D. Trimming stripped 4 bases from V and 0 bases from J, with 8 bases between. There are 13 residues in the CDR3. The germline V gene encodes CDR1 SGHDT and CDR2 YYEEEE.

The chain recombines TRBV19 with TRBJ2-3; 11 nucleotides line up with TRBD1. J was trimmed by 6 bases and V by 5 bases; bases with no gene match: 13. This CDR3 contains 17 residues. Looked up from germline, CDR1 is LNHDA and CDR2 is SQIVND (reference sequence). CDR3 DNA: TGTGCCAGTAGTGTCAGACACTGGACAGGGGGCGCGGATACGCAGTATTTT. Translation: CASSVRHWTGGADTQYF.

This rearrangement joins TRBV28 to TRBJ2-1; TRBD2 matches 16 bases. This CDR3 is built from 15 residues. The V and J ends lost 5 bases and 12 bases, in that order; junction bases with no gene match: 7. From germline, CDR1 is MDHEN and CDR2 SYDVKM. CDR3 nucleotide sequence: TGTGCCAGCAGTGCTCCGGGACTAGCGGGGGGGAGGCAGTTCTTC. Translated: CASSAPGLAGGRQFF.

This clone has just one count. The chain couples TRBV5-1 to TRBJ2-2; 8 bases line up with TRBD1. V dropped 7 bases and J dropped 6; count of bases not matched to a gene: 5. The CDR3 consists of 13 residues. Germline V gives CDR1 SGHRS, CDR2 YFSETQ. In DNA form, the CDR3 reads TGCGCCAGCGGGCGACAGGGGTCCGGGGAGCTGTTTTTT. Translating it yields CASGRQGSGELFF.

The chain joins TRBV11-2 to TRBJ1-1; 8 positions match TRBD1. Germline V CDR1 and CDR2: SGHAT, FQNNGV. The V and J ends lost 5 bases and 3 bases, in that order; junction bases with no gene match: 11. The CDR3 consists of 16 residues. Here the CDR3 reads CASSPDRGILYTEAFF. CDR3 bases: TGTGCCAGCAGCCCCGACAGGGGTATTCTGTACACTGAAGCTTTCTTT. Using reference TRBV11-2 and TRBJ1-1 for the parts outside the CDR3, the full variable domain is EAGVAQSPRYKIIEKRQSVAFWCNPISGHATLYWYQQILGQGPKLLIQFQNNGVVDDSQLPKDRFSAERLKGVDSTLKIQPAKLEDSAVYLCASSPDRGILYTEAFFGQGTRLTVV.

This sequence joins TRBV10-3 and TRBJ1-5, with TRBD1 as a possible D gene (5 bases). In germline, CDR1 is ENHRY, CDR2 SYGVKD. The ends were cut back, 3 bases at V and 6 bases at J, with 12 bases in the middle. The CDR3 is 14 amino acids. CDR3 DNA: TGTGCCATCAGTGATAAAGGGGATGGTCAGCCCCAGCATTTT. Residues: CAISDKGDGQPQHF.

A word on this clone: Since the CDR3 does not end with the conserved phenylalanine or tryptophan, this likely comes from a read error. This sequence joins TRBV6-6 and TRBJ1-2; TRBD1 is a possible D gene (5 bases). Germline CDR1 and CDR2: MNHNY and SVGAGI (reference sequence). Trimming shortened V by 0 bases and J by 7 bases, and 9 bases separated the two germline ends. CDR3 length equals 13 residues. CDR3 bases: TGTGCCAGCAGTTACTCGGGGGGACCTGGCTACACCCTC. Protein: CASSYSGGPGYTL.

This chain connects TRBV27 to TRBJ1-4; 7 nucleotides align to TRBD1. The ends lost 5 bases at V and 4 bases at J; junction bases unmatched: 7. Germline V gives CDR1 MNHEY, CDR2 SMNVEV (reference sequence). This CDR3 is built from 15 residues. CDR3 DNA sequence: TGTGCCAGCAGTCCCCTCGGACAGGTTAATGAAAAACTGTTTTTT. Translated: CASSPLGQVNEKLFF.

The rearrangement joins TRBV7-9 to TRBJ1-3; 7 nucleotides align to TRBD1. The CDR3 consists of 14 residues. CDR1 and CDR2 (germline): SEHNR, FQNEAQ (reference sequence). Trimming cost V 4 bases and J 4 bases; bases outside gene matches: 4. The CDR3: CASSWRGGGNTIYF. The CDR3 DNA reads TGTGCCAGCAGCTGGAGAGGGGGCGGAAACACCATATATTTT.